The rows below give T cell receptor beta chains drawn from one sample of a study of cytomegalovirus exposure and HLA in healthy donors. Clones were sequenced by immunoSEQ multiplex PCR, and TCRdb holds only the in-frame ones, with some missing. The table shows about 150,000 clones, with 60% to 80% occurring only once. The material sequenced was PBMCs. The source of these receptors is a woman under 40 in good health and CMV-seronegative. Both conserved end residues are part of each CDR3. Each record gives: CDR3 DNA, CDR3 protein, J gene, V gene, D gene, clone size. D genes are given only for firm matches. Size tells how often a clone was seen (once, few, many) or the class of an expanded clone, and some rows leave it out.

CDR3nt: TGTGCCAGCAGCCCGGGCGGACTAGCGGGGGGTCTTAAAGAGACCCAGTACTTC
CDR3aa: CASSPGGLAGGLKETQYF
j_gene: TRBJ2-5
v_gene: TRBV11-2
d_gene: TRBD2
abundance: .

CDR3nt: TGTGCCAGCAGTGAATATCTTGACAGGGGGGATACGCAGTATTTT
CDR3aa: CASSEYLDRGDTQYF
j_gene: TRBJ2-3
v_gene: TRBV25-1
d_gene: TRBD1
abundance: .

CDR3nt: TGTGCCAGCAGCGTAGACTTTAACTATGGCTACACCTTC
CDR3aa: CASSVDFNYGYTF
j_gene: TRBJ1-2
v_gene: TRBV9
d_gene: .
abundance: .

CDR3nt: TGTGCCTGGAAGCAGACAAATTCACCCTACAATGAGCAGTTCTTC
CDR3aa: CAWKQTNSPYNEQFF
j_gene: TRBJ2-1
v_gene: TRBV30
d_gene: .
abundance: few

CDR3nt: TGTGGTTGGTCTGACAGGGGGCTGGCTGGAGCTTTCTTT
CDR3aa: CGWSDRGLAGAFF
j_gene: TRBJ1-1
v_gene: TRBV11-2
d_gene: TRBD1
abundance: .

CDR3nt: TGTGCCAGCAGCGCCTCGGGACAGGGGGCCTACGAGCAGTACTTC
CDR3aa: CASSASGQGAYEQYF
j_gene: TRBJ2-7
v_gene: TRBV7-3
d_gene: TRBD1
abundance: .

CDR3nt: TGTGCCTGGAGTGCATGGGCTTTACCCTATAATTCACCCCTCCACTTT
CDR3aa: CAWSAWALPYNSPLHF
j_gene: TRBJ1-6
v_gene: TRBV30
d_gene: .
abundance: .

CDR3nt: TGCAGCGTTAGTGGGCGAACCTACGAGCAGTACTTC
CDR3aa: CSVSGRTYEQYF
j_gene: TRBJ2-7
v_gene: TRBV29-1
d_gene: .
abundance: .

CDR3nt: TGTGCCTGGAGTGTCCTAGCGGAGGGGTTCTTC
CDR3aa: CAWSVLAEGFF
j_gene: TRBJ2-1
v_gene: TRBV30
d_gene: TRBD2
abundance: .

CDR3nt: TGCAGCGTTATTACGGACAGGGATGTTAGCTACGAGCAGTACTTC
CDR3aa: CSVITDRDVSYEQYF
j_gene: TRBJ2-7
v_gene: TRBV29-1
d_gene: TRBD1
abundance: .

CDR3nt: TGCAGCGTTGGTCAGGGGCAGAATTCACCCCTCCACTTT
CDR3aa: CSVGQGQNSPLHF
j_gene: TRBJ1-6
v_gene: TRBV29-1
d_gene: .
abundance: .

CDR3nt: TGCGCCAGCAGCCCACCGGGGGTGGGCACAGATACGCAGTATTTT
CDR3aa: CASSPPGVGTDTQYF
j_gene: TRBJ2-3
v_gene: TRBV5-1
d_gene: .
abundance: once

CDR3nt: TGCGCCAGCAGCTTGACAGGGATCACTGAAGCTTTCTTT
CDR3aa: CASSLTGITEAFF
j_gene: TRBJ1-1
v_gene: TRBV5-1
d_gene: .
abundance: few

CDR3nt: TGTGCCAGCAGTGAAACCGGGACAGGGCTTCAGCCCCAGCATTTT
CDR3aa: CASSETGTGLQPQHF
j_gene: TRBJ1-5
v_gene: TRBV6-1
d_gene: TRBD1
abundance: .

CDR3nt: TGTGCCAGCAGCTCCGGACTAGCGGGGACCTACGAGCAGTACTTC
CDR3aa: CASSSGLAGTYEQYF
j_gene: TRBJ2-7
v_gene: TRBV5-4
d_gene: TRBD2
abundance: .

CDR3nt: TGCGCCAGCAGCTTGGCCTCAGGGGGATCCTTGGGGACTGAAGCTTTCTTT
CDR3aa: CASSLASGGSLGTEAFF
j_gene: TRBJ1-1
v_gene: TRBV5-1
d_gene: TRBD1
abundance: .

CDR3nt: TGTGCCAGCAGTTTATACCCCAGGGGTACCGAGCAGTACTTC
CDR3aa: CASSLYPRGTEQYF
j_gene: TRBJ2-7
v_gene: TRBV27
d_gene: .
abundance: few

CDR3nt: TGTGCCAGCAGCCTGAGAGGAGACAGGGGGCTTGACTATGGCTACACCTTC
CDR3aa: CASSLRGDRGLDYGYTF
j_gene: TRBJ1-2
v_gene: TRBV7-8
d_gene: TRBD1
abundance: .

CDR3nt: TGTGCCAGCAGCGCCGGGACTAGCGGGGTTAATGAGCAGTTCTTC
CDR3aa: CASSAGTSGVNEQFF
j_gene: TRBJ2-1
v_gene: TRBV11-2
d_gene: TRBD2
abundance: .

CDR3nt: TGTGCCAGCAGTGAGCGGGGGGGCTCTGGGGCCAACGTCCTGACTTTC
CDR3aa: CASSERGGSGANVLTF
j_gene: TRBJ2-6
v_gene: TRBV6-4
d_gene: TRBD2
abundance: few

CDR3nt: TGTGCCAGCAGCGCTTACGAAATCAACAGCTATGGCTACACCTTC
CDR3aa: CASSAYEINSYGYTF
j_gene: TRBJ1-2
v_gene: TRBV7-9
d_gene: .
abundance: .

CDR3nt: TGTGCCAGCAGCGTAGAAGGGGCGCTGGTCTATGGCTACACCTTC
CDR3aa: CASSVEGALVYGYTF
j_gene: TRBJ1-2
v_gene: TRBV9
d_gene: .
abundance: .

CDR3nt: TGTGCCAGGGACAGGGGGACGGGCGAGCAGTACTTC
CDR3aa: CARDRGTGEQYF
j_gene: TRBJ2-7
v_gene: TRBV2
d_gene: TRBD1
abundance: .

CDR3nt: TGTGCCAGCAGGCCCCGCGGGGGGGGCTATGGCTACACCTTC
CDR3aa: CASRPRGGGYGYTF
j_gene: TRBJ1-2
v_gene: TRBV27
d_gene: .
abundance: .

CDR3nt: TGTGCCAGCAGCTTAGCTATAGCGGGGGAAGAGACCCAGTACTTC
CDR3aa: CASSLAIAGEETQYF
j_gene: TRBJ2-5
v_gene: TRBV7-2
d_gene: TRBD2
abundance: .

CDR3nt: TGTGCCAGCTCCGGACAGGGCGGGATCGGGGAGCTGTTTTTT
CDR3aa: CASSGQGGIGELFF
j_gene: TRBJ2-2
v_gene: TRBV2
d_gene: TRBD1
abundance: .

CDR3nt: TGCAGCGTCGGCGGGCCTGACTATGGCTACACCTTC
CDR3aa: CSVGGPDYGYTF
j_gene: TRBJ1-2
v_gene: TRBV29-1
d_gene: .
abundance: .

CDR3nt: TGCGCCAGCAGCTTGTTTGGTGGTGGGCAGGGGGCCTACGAGCAGTACTTC
CDR3aa: CASSLFGGGQGAYEQYF
j_gene: TRBJ2-7
v_gene: TRBV5-1
d_gene: TRBD1
abundance: .

CDR3nt: TGTGCCAGCAGCCGGACAGGTTATGGCTACACCTTC
CDR3aa: CASSRTGYGYTF
j_gene: TRBJ1-2
v_gene: TRBV7-2
d_gene: TRBD1
abundance: .

CDR3nt: TGTGCCAGCAGCTCTGGACAGGGGTATAATTCACCCCCCCACTTT
CDR3aa: CASSSGQGYNSPPHF
j_gene: TRBJ1-6
v_gene: TRBV5-4
d_gene: TRBD1
abundance: .

CDR3nt: TGTGCCTGGAGAACAGGCTCTACCTATAATTCACCCCTCCACTTT
CDR3aa: CAWRTGSTYNSPLHF
j_gene: TRBJ1-6
v_gene: TRBV30
d_gene: .
abundance: .

CDR3nt: TGTGCCAGCTCCCTACGGGGGACAGATACGCAGTATTTT
CDR3aa: CASSLRGTDTQYF
j_gene: TRBJ2-3
v_gene: TRBV5-4
d_gene: .
abundance: .

CDR3nt: TGTGCCAGTACCCAGCGGGGTTCAGAGACCCAGTACTTC
CDR3aa: CASTQRGSETQYF
j_gene: TRBJ2-5
v_gene: TRBV19
d_gene: TRBD2
abundance: .

CDR3nt: TGTGCCAGCAGCGTAGTTCCGGAGGGGCCGAACACTGAAGCTTTCTTT
CDR3aa: CASSVVPEGPNTEAFF
j_gene: TRBJ1-1
v_gene: TRBV9
d_gene: .
abundance: few

CDR3nt: TGTGCCAGCAGCGGTGGACAGGGGGTATGGAGCGAGCTGTTTTTT
CDR3aa: CASSGGQGVWSELFF
j_gene: TRBJ2-2
v_gene: TRBV5-4
d_gene: TRBD1
abundance: .

CDR3nt: TGTGCCAGCAGCGTAGGATTCAGGCAGGGGGATTCACCCCTCCACTTT
CDR3aa: CASSVGFRQGDSPLHF
j_gene: TRBJ1-6
v_gene: TRBV9
d_gene: TRBD1
abundance: .

CDR3nt: TGCGCCAGCAGCCCAAGTACTAGCGTCTACGAGCAGTACTTC
CDR3aa: CASSPSTSVYEQYF
j_gene: TRBJ2-7
v_gene: TRBV5-1
d_gene: TRBD2
abundance: few

CDR3nt: TGTGCCAGCAGCACAGGATGGGGTTACGAGCAGTACTTC
CDR3aa: CASSTGWGYEQYF
j_gene: TRBJ2-7
v_gene: TRBV2
d_gene: .
abundance: .

CDR3nt: TGTGCCAGCAGTGAAGGGACAGGGAGCTCCTACGAGCAGTACTTC
CDR3aa: CASSEGTGSSYEQYF
j_gene: TRBJ2-7
v_gene: TRBV6-1
d_gene: TRBD1
abundance: many

CDR3nt: TGTGCCATCAGTGGGACAGCGATTAACTATGGCTACACCTTC
CDR3aa: CAISGTAINYGYTF
j_gene: TRBJ1-2
v_gene: TRBV10-3
d_gene: .
abundance: .

CDR3nt: TGTGCCACCAGACAGGGCATGAACACTGAAGCTTTCTTT
CDR3aa: CATRQGMNTEAFF
j_gene: TRBJ1-1
v_gene: TRBV15
d_gene: .
abundance: .

CDR3nt: TGTGCCAGCAGCTTAGACAGGGGAGGCTACGAGCAGTACTTC
CDR3aa: CASSLDRGGYEQYF
j_gene: TRBJ2-7
v_gene: TRBV7-9
d_gene: .
abundance: .

CDR3nt: TGTGCCAGCTCACCAGTTTGGGCGGGGGGGTATACGCAGTATTTT
CDR3aa: CASSPVWAGGYTQYF
j_gene: TRBJ2-3
v_gene: TRBV18
d_gene: TRBD2
abundance: .

CDR3nt: TGTGCCAGCAGTGTATTGAGGGGGTACATGAACACTGAAGCTTTCTTT
CDR3aa: CASSVLRGYMNTEAFF
j_gene: TRBJ1-1
v_gene: TRBV6-1
d_gene: .
abundance: .